The rows below give T cell receptor beta chains drawn from one sample of a study of beta chain features in type 1 diabetes. Data came from immunoSEQ multiplex PCR; TCRdb stores just in-frame clones and leaves some out. The sample shows over 600,000 clones, roughly 12% of them seen only once. Sample: naive CD4+ T cells from blood. These receptors all come from a man under 40 with type 1 diabetes. The conserved cysteine and the conserved F or W are not part of the CDR3 here.

>TRBV21-1|TRBJ2-7
ASSKGQGNYEQY
>TRBV7-2|TRBJ1-2
ASSPDRGLSGYT
>TRBV7-8|TRBJ2-5
ASSFGNLETQY
>TRBV7-9|TRBJ2-7
ASSLQRAGLGEQY
>TRBV5-1|TRBJ2-1
ASSPELAGEVDEQF
>TRBV11-2|TRBJ2-3
ASSVAGLDTQY
>TRBV11-2|TRBJ2-7
ASSSGTDSRSYEQY
>TRBV28|TRBJ1-2
ASTGNYGYT
>TRBV20-1|TRBJ1-2
SARVSRGYT
>TRBV18|TRBJ1-1
ASSPEREAF
>TRBV7-2|TRBJ1-5
ASSLVDSGNQPQH
>TRBV19|TRBJ1-5
ASSLGQGHNQPQH
>TRBV5-1|TRBJ2-7
ASRTGPRTYEQY
>TRBV5-1|TRBJ1-2
ASSLADRSYGYT
>TRBV5-1|TRBJ2-3
ASSLEDTQY
>TRBV9|TRBJ1-6
ASSAQGALGSPLH
>TRBV5-1|TRBJ2-5
ASSDPGSGETQY
>TRBV2|TRBJ1-1
ASSRVGAEAF
>TRBV5-6|TRBJ2-3
ASSLAGVGADTQY
>TRBV19|TRBJ1-1
ASSMARLNTEAF
>TRBV18|TRBJ2-2
ASSPPTGSRNTGELF
>TRBV28|TRBJ1-2
ASRRENYGYT
>TRBV9|TRBJ2-2
ASSVETGRNTGELF
>TRBV19|TRBJ1-2
ASSFSTGVNYGYT
>TRBV5-1|TRBJ1-2
ASSWTGGILRGYT
>TRBV4-3|TRBJ2-2
ASSQDPATGAGELF